Each of the 18 T cell receptor beta chains below was sequenced from the same sample in a study of blood T cell repertoires in COVID-19. Using immunoSEQ multiplex PCR, the repertoire was profiled, and TCRdb retains in-frame clones only, with some absent. The table has over 250,000 clones, approximately 86% seen once. Material for sequencing was PBMCs or T cells enriched from blood (not recorded which). These receptors were obtained from a woman in her thirties who had recovered from COVID-19.

The chain is built from TRBV5-1 and TRBJ1-1; D possibly corresponds to TRBD1 (6 bases). There are 15 residues in the CDR3. Per germline, CDR1 SGHRS and CDR2 YFSETQ. V gave up 6 bases and J gave up 3 bases, with 18 bases separating them. As DNA, the CDR3 is TGCGCCAGCACCCGTTTCCCAGGGGCCGACACTGAAGCTTTCTTT. Translating it yields CASTRFPGADTEAFF. Based on the CDR3 plus reference TRBV5-1 and TRBJ1-1, the full variable domain is KAGVTQTPRYLIKTRGQQVTLSCSPISGHRSVSWYQQTPGQGLQFLFEYFSETQRNKGNFPGRFSGRQFSNSRSEMNVSTLELGDSALYLCASTRFPGADTEAFFGQGTRLTVV.

This sequence joins TRBV7-9 and TRBJ2-5, with D tentatively TRBD2 (6 bases). V lost 5 bases and J lost 3, with 16 bases in between. From germline, CDR1 is SEHNR and CDR2 FQNEAQ (reference sequence). This CDR3 has 15 residues. CDR3 in DNA: TGTGCCAGCAGCGGCCAGGAGGGCTCAAAAGAGACCCAGTACTTC. Its translation is CASSGQEGSKETQYF.

The chain carries TRBV4-3 and TRBJ1-6; a possible D gene is TRBD1 (6 bases). The ends were cut back, 1 base at V and 10 bases at J, with 17 bases in the middle. Germline values: CDR1 LGHNA, CDR2 YSLEER. This CDR3 has 16 amino acids. In nucleotides, the CDR3 is TGCGCCAGCAGCCAAGTGGGGGCAAGGATCGGCTCACCCCTCCACTTT. It translates to CASSQVGARIGSPLHF.

This chain connects TRBV7-9 to TRBJ1-3; 7 bases match TRBD1. There are 14 residues in the CDR3. With V trimmed by 3 bases and J by 10 bases, 9 bases remained unmatched. CDR1 and CDR2 from the germline V gene are SEHNR and FQNEAQ (reference sequence). The CDR3 nucleotides are TGTGCCAGCAGCTTTTATCGACAGGGAGTGACCATATATTTT. Protein: CASSFYRQGVTIYF.

This chain connects TRBV18 to TRBJ1-1; TRBD1 might be the D (5 bases). The CDR3 sequence is 16 residues long. CDR1 and CDR2 (germline): KGHSH, LQKENI. Trimming took off 3 bases at V and 3 bases at J, with 17 bases between the two ends. The CDR3 sequence is CASSPTWGTADTEAFF. DNA of the CDR3: TGTGCCAGCTCACCTACCTGGGGGACTGCGGACACTGAAGCTTTCTTT.

This clone was detected a few times. This chain connects TRBV19 to TRBJ1-1; possible D gene TRBD1, 6 bases. The V end lost 5 bases, the J end lost 1 base, and 8 bases lay between the germline ends. The CDR3 is 13 amino acids. Germline lookup yields CDR1 LNHDA and CDR2 SQIVND (reference sequence). The CDR3 sequence is CASSAQGNTEAFF. The DNA for the CDR3 is TGTGCCAGTAGTGCACAGGGGAACACTGAAGCTTTCTTT.

The chain joins TRBV27 to TRBJ2-7; TRBD1 is a possible D gene (5 bases). Trimming stripped 3 bases from V and 5 bases from J, with 11 bases between. The CDR3 loop spans 13 amino acids. Germline CDR1 reads MNHEY; CDR2 reads SMNVEV (reference sequence). The CDR3 nucleotides are TGTGCCAGCAGTTTCGTCCAGGGCCACGAGCAGTACTTC. It codes for CASSFVQGHEQYF.

V and J are TRBV6-5 and TRBJ1-2; D unclear. Trimming removed 5 bases from V and 7 bases from J, with 17 bases in between. Germline values: CDR1 MNHEY, CDR2 SVGAGI. The CDR3 loop spans 14 amino acids. CDR3 sequence (DNA): TGTGCCAGCAGTCCAGCCTTTCAAGGAGGTGGCTACACCTTC. It specifies CASSPAFQGGGYTF.

The chain uses TRBV5-1 and TRBJ2-3; the match to TRBD2 covers 14 bases. The CDR3 is 15 residues long. CDR1 is SGHRS and CDR2 is YFSETQ in the germline V gene. The ends lost 4 bases at V and 5 bases at J; junction bases unmatched: 3. The CDR3 sequence is CASSLGTSGGDTQYF. The CDR3 DNA reads as TGCGCCAGCAGCCTCGGGACTAGCGGGGGAGATACGCAGTATTTT.

This sequence joins TRBV18 and TRBJ1-1, with unresolved D. Trimming shortened V by 6 bases and J by 2 bases, and 19 bases separated the two germline ends. The CDR3 runs to 16 residues. Germline CDR1 KGHSH, CDR2 LQKENI. In DNA, the CDR3 is TGTGCCAGCTCTCAAGCTGGCGAGACAAGAAACACTGAAGCTTTCTTT. This gives the protein CASSQAGETRNTEAFF. The full variable domain, its missing parts supplied by reference TRBV18 and TRBJ1-1, is NAGVMQNPRHLVRRRGQEARLRCSPMKGHSHVYWYRQLPEEGLKFMVYLQKENIIDESGMPKERFSAEFPKEGPSILRIQQVVRGDSAAYFCASSQAGETRNTEAFFGQGTRLTVV.

V usage is TRBV9 and J usage is TRBJ2-5, with D possibly matching TRBD1 (6 bases). The CDR3 is made up of 16 amino acids. V was shortened by 0 bases and J by 0 bases, with 12 bases between the two germline ends. CDR1 SGDLS and CDR2 YYNGEE come from the germline V gene. The CDR3 is CASSVAGRGHQETQYF. Written as DNA, the CDR3 is TGTGCCAGCAGCGTAGCGGGCAGGGGCCACCAAGAGACCCAGTACTTC. The full variable domain, in which reference TRBV9 and TRBJ2-5 provide the parts outside the CDR3, is DSGVTQTPKHLITATGQRVTLRCSPRSGDLSVYWYQQSLDQGLQFLIQYYNGEERAKGNILERFSAQQFPDLHSELNLSSLELGDSALYFCASSVAGRGHQETQYFGPGTRLLVL.

CDR3 sequence: CSGGGGEGTDTQYF. The DNA of the CDR3 is TGCAGCGGCGGCGGGGGTGAGGGCACAGATACGCAGTATTTT. This sequence joins TRBV29-1 and TRBJ2-3, with 7 bases fitting TRBD2. The V segment lost 7 bases and the J segment 1 base; nucleotides outside the gene matches: 8. There are 14 residues in the CDR3. CDR1 SQVTM and CDR2 ANQGSEA come from the germline V gene.

This chain links TRBV28 with TRBJ1-6; D is perhaps TRBD1 (5 bases). Germline V gives CDR1 MDHEN, CDR2 SYDVKM. The CDR3 is 12 residues long. The ends were cut back, 5 bases at V and 6 bases at J, with 5 bases in the middle. The CDR3 nucleotides are TGTGCCAGCAGTCAGGGTAATTCACCCCTCCACTTT. Protein product: CASSQGNSPLHF.

This rearrangement joins TRBV18 to TRBJ1-1; weak D call: TRBD1 (5 bases). The CDR3 consists of 18 residues. Deletions cut 3 bases from V and 6 bases from J, with 26 bases between. Per the germline V gene, CDR1 is KGHSH and CDR2 is LQKENI. DNA for the CDR3: TGTGCCAGCTCACCCCCTCGGGGGTCCTCTTACCTCGGGCCTGAAGCTTTCTTT. This encodes CASSPPRGSSYLGPEAFF.

Of note for this clone: Other DNA sequences of this sample code for an identical CDR3. V and J are TRBV18 and TRBJ1-4; 7 bases match TRBD1. This CDR3 spans 15 amino acids. Germline trimming cut 3 bases from V and 0 bases from J; bases unmatched to any gene: 1. The germline V gene has CDR1 KGHSH and CDR2 LQKENI. CDR3 loop: CASSPRGSTNEKLFF. The CDR3 region has the DNA TGTGCCAGCTCACCCAGGGGGTCAACTAATGAAAAACTGTTTTTT.

The chain is built from TRBV12-5 and TRBJ2-2, with 8 bases aligning to TRBD1. This CDR3 comprises 16 residues. Looked up from germline, CDR1 is LGHNT and CDR2 is FRNRAP. Unmatched junction bases numbered 6, after V lost 2 bases and J lost 4 bases. The CDR3 sequence: CASGLTRTGSTGELFF. The CDR3 DNA reads TGTGCTAGTGGTTTGACCCGGACAGGGAGCACCGGGGAGCTGTTTTTT. The variable domain in full, with the rest retrieved from reference TRBV12-5 and TRBJ2-2, is DARVTQTPRHKVTEMGQEVTMRCQPILGHNTVFWYRQTMMQGLELLAYFRNRAPLDDSGMPKDRFSAEMPDATLATLKIQPSEPRDSAVYFCASGLTRTGSTGELFFGEGSRLTVL.

CDR3 sequence: CASSLVGVKSGAFF. For the CDR3, the DNA is TGTGCCAGCAGCTTAGTGGGCGTCAAAAGCGGAGCTTTCTTT. The chain recombines TRBV7-8 with TRBJ1-1, with no clear D. Per the germline V gene, CDR1 is SGHVS and CDR2 is FQNEAQ. The CDR3 totals 14 residues. Between the trimmed V and J ends, which lost 1 base and 10 bases, there was a span of 16 bases.

The chain recombines TRBV5-5 with TRBJ1-2; TRBD1 might be the D (5 bases). V gave up 0 bases and J gave up 4 bases, with 13 bases separating them. Germline V lookup: CDR1 SGHKS, CDR2 YYEKEE (reference sequence). CDR3 length: 15 residues. CDR3 DNA: TGTGCCAGCAGCTTGGAGGCGGGGGTTAGCTATGGCTACACCTTC. It specifies CASSLEAGVSYGYTF.